This T cell receptor (beta chain) was retrieved from a study of shared clonotypes between healthy human individuals. Clones were read by immunoSEQ multiplex PCR, and TCRdb kept only the in-frame ones, dropping some. The sample gives over 2 million clones, about 95% of which show up once; approximately 1.2% is in the top ten. V was clipped by 4 bases and J by 7 bases, with 20 bases between them. CDR1 and CDR2 from the germline V gene are MDHEN and SYDVKM. The CDR3 has 16 amino acids. Positive CCR7 selection of CD45RO-negative cells yielded the naive CD8 cells, and terminally differentiated effector memory CD45RA+ cells were excluded.

V and J are TRBV28 and TRBJ1-5; a possible D gene is TRBD1 (6 bases). The TCR sequence derives from a man younger than 35 in good health. Source material: naive CD8+ T cells sorted from blood. The CDR3 reads CASSSYAWGAWQPQHF. In DNA, the CDR3 is TGTGCCAGCAGTTCGTATGCGTGGGGGGCCTGGCAGCCCCAGCATTTT.